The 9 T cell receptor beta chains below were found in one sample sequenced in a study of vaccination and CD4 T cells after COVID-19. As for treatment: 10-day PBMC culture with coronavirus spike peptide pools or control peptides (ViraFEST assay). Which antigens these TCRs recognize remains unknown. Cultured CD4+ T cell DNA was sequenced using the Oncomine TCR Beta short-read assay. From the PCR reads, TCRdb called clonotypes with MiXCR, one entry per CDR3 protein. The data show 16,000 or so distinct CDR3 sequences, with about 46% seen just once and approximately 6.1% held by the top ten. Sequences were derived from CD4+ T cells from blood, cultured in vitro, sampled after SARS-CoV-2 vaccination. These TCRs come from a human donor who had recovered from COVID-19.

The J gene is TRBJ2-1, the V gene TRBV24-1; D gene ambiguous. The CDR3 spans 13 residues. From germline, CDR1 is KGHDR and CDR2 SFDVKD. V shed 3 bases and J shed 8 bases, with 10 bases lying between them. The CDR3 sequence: CATSDPPRDEQFF. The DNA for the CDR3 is TGTGCCACCAGTGATCCCCCTAGGGATGAGCAGTTCTTC.

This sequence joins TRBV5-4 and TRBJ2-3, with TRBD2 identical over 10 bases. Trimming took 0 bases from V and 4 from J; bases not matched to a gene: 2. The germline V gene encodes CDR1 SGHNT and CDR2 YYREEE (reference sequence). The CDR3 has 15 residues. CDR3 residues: CASSLDLAGADTQYF. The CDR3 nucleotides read TGTGCCAGCAGCTTGGATCTAGCGGGAGCAGATACGCAGTATTTT. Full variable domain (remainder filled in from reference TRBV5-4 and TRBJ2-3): ETGVTQSPTHLIKTRGQQVTLRCSSQSGHNTVSWYQQALGQGPQFIFQYYREEENGRGNFPPRFSGLQFPNYSSELNVNALELDDSALYLCASSLDLAGADTQYFGPGTRLTVL.

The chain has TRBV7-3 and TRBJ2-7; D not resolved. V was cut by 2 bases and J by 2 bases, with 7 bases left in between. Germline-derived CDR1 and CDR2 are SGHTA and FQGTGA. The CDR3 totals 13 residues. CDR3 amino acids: CASSLAPTYEQYF. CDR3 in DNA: TGTGCCAGCAGCTTAGCACCAACCTACGAGCAGTACTTC.

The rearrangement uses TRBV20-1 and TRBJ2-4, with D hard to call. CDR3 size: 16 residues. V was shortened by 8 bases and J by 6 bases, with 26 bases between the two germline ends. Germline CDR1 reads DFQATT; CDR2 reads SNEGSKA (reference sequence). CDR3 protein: CSTSLSGLTRRNIQYF. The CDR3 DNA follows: TGCAGTACCTCCCTGTCGGGCCTCACCCGTCGAAACATTCAGTACTTC.

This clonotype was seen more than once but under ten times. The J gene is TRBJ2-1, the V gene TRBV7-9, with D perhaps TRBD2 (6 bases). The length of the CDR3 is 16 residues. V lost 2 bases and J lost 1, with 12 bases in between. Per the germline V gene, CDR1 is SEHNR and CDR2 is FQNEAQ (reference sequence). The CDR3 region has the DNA TGTGCCAGCAGCTTACGGCTAGCGAGTTCCTACAATGAGCAGTTCTTC. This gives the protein CASSLRLASSYNEQFF.

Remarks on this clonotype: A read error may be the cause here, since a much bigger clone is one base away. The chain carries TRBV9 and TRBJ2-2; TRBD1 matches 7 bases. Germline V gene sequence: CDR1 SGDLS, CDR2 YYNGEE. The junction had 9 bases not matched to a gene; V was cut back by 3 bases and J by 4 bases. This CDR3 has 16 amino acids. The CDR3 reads CASSEEDRRSTGELFF. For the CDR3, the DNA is TGTGCCAGCAGCGAAGAGGACAGGAGGAGCACCGGGGAGCTGTTTTTT.

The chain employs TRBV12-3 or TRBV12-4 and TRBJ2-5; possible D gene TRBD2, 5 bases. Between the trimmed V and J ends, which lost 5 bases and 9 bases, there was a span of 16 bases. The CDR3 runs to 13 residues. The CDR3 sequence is CASSPFSVGAQYF. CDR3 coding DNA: TGTGCCAGCAGTCCATTTAGCGTCGGGGCCCAGTACTTC.

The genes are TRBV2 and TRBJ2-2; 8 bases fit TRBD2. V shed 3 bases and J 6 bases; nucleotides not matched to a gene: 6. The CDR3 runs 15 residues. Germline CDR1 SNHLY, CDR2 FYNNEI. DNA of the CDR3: TGTGCCAGCAGTGAGATTACTAGCGGCTCCGGGGAGCTGTTTTTT. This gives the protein CASSEITSGSGELFF.

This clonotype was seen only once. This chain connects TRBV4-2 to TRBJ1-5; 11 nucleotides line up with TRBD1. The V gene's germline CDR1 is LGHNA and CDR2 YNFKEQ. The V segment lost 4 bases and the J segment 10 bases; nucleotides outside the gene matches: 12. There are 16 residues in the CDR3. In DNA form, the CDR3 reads TGTGCCAGCAGCCCGTCTGAGGGGACAGGGGGTAGACCCCAGCATTTT. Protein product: CASSPSEGTGGRPQHF.